A single sample is the source of the 30 T cell receptor beta chains below, sequenced in a study of shared clonotypes between healthy human individuals. Sequencing used immunoSEQ multiplex PCR; TCRdb keeps in-frame clones, though not all of them. The sample consists of 2.3 million or so clones, approximately 95% of them appearing once. Source material: naive CD4+ T cells from PBMCs. The subset is: CD45RA+ positively selected. The receptors originated from a man younger than 35 in good health. Some clones in this sample may be carry-over from other donors' samples.

This clone was recorded only once. The chain combines TRBV7-9 with TRBJ2-1; possibly TRBD2 for D (6 bases). This CDR3 has 16 amino acids. The V gene lost 8 bases and the J gene lost 4 bases, with 21 bases spanning the gap. Germline V gene lookup returns CDR1 SEHNR and CDR2 FQNEAQ (reference sequence). The DNA of the CDR3 is TGTGCCAGCCGATCCCAGCGAGGGAGGAGGTACAATGAGCAGTTCTTC. This sequence encodes CASRSQRGRRYNEQFF.

The rearrangement links TRBV6-5 to TRBJ1-2; D is uncertain. CDR1 and CDR2 from the germline V gene are MNHEY and SVGAGI. Deletions cut 0 bases from V and 9 bases from J, with 20 bases between. The CDR3 is 16 residues long. The CDR3 DNA follows: TGTGCCAGCAGTTACTCGACGGTTCTAGCACTATGGAGCTACACCTTC. Translated: CASSYSTVLALWSYTF.

V and J are TRBV29-1 and TRBJ1-6, with unresolved D. Germline CDR1 and CDR2: SQVTM and ANQGSEA. CDR3 length: 13 residues. The V end lost 4 bases, the J end lost 10 bases, and 14 bases lay between the germline ends. In DNA form, the CDR3 reads TGCAGCGTTGTGGGCAGCCCTGGGTCACCCCTCCACTTT. Protein: CSVVGSPGSPLHF. The full variable domain, in which reference TRBV29-1 and TRBJ1-6 provide the parts outside the CDR3, is SAVISQKPSRDICQRGTSLTIQCQVDSQVTMMFWYRQQPGQSLTLIATANQGSEATYESGFVIDKFPISRPNLTFSTLTVSNMSPEDSSIYLCSVVGSPGSPLHFGNGTRLTVT.

CDR3 sequence (DNA): TGCAGCGTTTTTGACGGAGGGGACACTGAAGCTTTCTTT. This sequence encodes CSVFDGGDTEAFF. The V call is TRBV29-1, the J call TRBJ1-1; a weak D match, TRBD1 (5 bases). Germline assignment: CDR1 SQVTM and CDR2 ANQGSEA. The CDR3 is 13 amino acids. The ends were cut back, 5 bases at V and 3 bases at J, with 13 bases in the middle.

On this clone itself: Other DNA sequences of this sample code for an identical CDR3. The rearrangement joins TRBV28 to TRBJ1-4; weak D call: TRBD1 (6 bases). CDR3 length equals 14 residues. Germline assignment: CDR1 MDHEN and CDR2 SYDVKM. Trimming shortened V by 4 bases and J by 7 bases, and 13 bases separated the two germline ends. The CDR3 region is CASSSPGDGEKLFF. Here the CDR3 DNA reads TGTGCCAGCAGTTCTCCAGGGGATGGTGAAAAACTGTTTTTT.

This chain connects TRBV28 to TRBJ2-7; weak D call: TRBD1 (7 bases). The CDR3 is 13 amino acids. The V end lost 5 bases, the J end lost 4 bases, and 12 bases lay between the germline ends. Germline loops: CDR1 MDHEN, CDR2 SYDVKM. CDR3 in DNA: TGTGCCAGCAGTCAGACAGGGAGGTACGAGCAGTACTTC. This translates into CASSQTGRYEQYF.

The V call is TRBV28, the J call TRBJ2-5; D unresolved. The germline V and J ends were trimmed by 2 bases and 5 bases, with 3 bases remaining between them. The CDR3 sequence is 11 residues long. Germline V CDR1 and CDR2: MDHEN, SYDVKM. CDR3 sequence reads: CASSLMETQYF. CDR3 in DNA: TGTGCCAGCAGTTTAATGGAGACCCAGTACTTC. The full variable domain, its missing parts supplied by reference TRBV28 and TRBJ2-5, is DVKVTQSSRYLVKRTGEKVFLECVQDMDHENMFWYRQDPGLGLRLIYFSYDVKMKEKGDIPEGYSVSREKKERFSLILESASTNQTSMYLCASSLMETQYFGPGTRLLVL.

The chain links TRBV6-5 to TRBJ2-1, with a possible D match to TRBD1 (6 bases). Germline V gene lookup returns CDR1 MNHEY and CDR2 SVGAGI. Trimming removed 2 bases at V and 6 bases at J, with 11 bases between. This CDR3 is built from 14 residues. CDR3 in DNA: TGTGCCAGCAGTTACCGCCAGGGGTCCAATGAGCAGTTCTTC. Translated: CASSYRQGSNEQFF.

The rearrangement links TRBV6-1 to TRBJ2-5; a weak D match, TRBD2 (6 bases). The germline V gene encodes CDR1 MNHNS and CDR2 SASEGT. There are 15 residues in the CDR3. With 1 base removed from V and 8 bases from J, the gap between germline ends came to 17 bases. The CDR3 DNA reads as TGTGCCAGCAGTGAAGTCGGAGGGGCCCCCGGAACCCAGTACTTC. Translation: CASSEVGGAPGTQYF.

This clone was found once. The CDR3 spells CASSLGAGEETQYF. CDR3 nucleotide sequence: TGTGCCAGCAGCTTAGGCGCAGGGGAAGAGACCCAGTACTTC. The chain links TRBV11-3 to TRBJ2-5; tentative D call: TRBD1 (6 bases). Trimming removed 1 base at V and 3 bases at J, with 9 bases between. The germline V gene encodes CDR1 SGHNT and CDR2 YENEEA. CDR3 length: 14 residues.

J is TRBJ2-7 and V is TRBV27, with D tentatively TRBD1 (6 bases). The CDR3 has 12 amino acids. Trimming stripped 5 bases from V and 6 bases from J, with 11 bases between. Germline loops: CDR1 MNHEY, CDR2 SMNVEV (reference sequence). This chain's CDR3 is CASSIQGGEQYF. In DNA, the CDR3 is TGTGCCAGCAGTATCCAAGGGGGCGAGCAGTACTTC.

Points on this clone: This sample also contains other DNA sequences that code for the same CDR3. The chain is built from TRBV11-2 and TRBJ2-7; D call uncertain. The CDR3 is 11 residues long. V was trimmed by 3 bases and J by 3 bases, leaving 3 bases between them. Germline CDR1 SGHAT, CDR2 FQNNGV. This chain's CDR3 is CASSLHYEQYF. CDR3 coding DNA: TGTGCCAGCAGCTTGCACTACGAGCAGTACTTC.

This chain uses TRBV5-1 with TRBJ2-5; no clear D gene. V lost 1 base and J 0 bases, leaving 7 bases between the germline ends. The CDR3 sequence is 14 residues long. Germline values: CDR1 SGHRS, CDR2 YFSETQ. The CDR3 spells CASSLTRNQETQYF. The DNA for the CDR3 is TGCGCCAGCAGCTTGACGCGGAACCAAGAGACCCAGTACTTC. Full variable domain (outside the CDR3, taken from reference TRBV5-1 and TRBJ2-5): KAGVTQTPRYLIKTRGQQVTLSCSPISGHRSVSWYQQTPGQGLQFLFEYFSETQRNKGNFPGRFSGRQFSNSRSEMNVSTLELGDSALYLCASSLTRNQETQYFGPGTRLLVL.

The V call is TRBV4-1, the J call TRBJ1-2; D might be TRBD1 (5 bases). V dropped 5 bases and J dropped 4 bases, with 14 bases sitting between them. CDR3 size: 14 residues. CDR1 is MGHRA, CDR2 YSYEKL, per germline. CDR3 nucleotide sequence: TGCGCCAGCAGCAAGCCGACAGTTGGCTATGGCTACACCTTC. The encoded protein is CASSKPTVGYGYTF.

This clone was detected only once. V and J are TRBV6-1 and TRBJ2-2; D is tentatively TRBD1 or TRBD2 (5 bases each). Germline CDR1 and CDR2: MNHNS and SASEGT. The V gene lost 2 bases and the J gene lost 6 bases, with 16 bases spanning the gap. The CDR3 loop spans 16 amino acids. CDR3 DNA: TGTGCCAGCAGTGAACCGGGACGGAGTGTCGCCGGGGAGCTGTTTTTT. Protein: CASSEPGRSVAGELFF.

The genes are TRBV9 and TRBJ2-7, with D tentatively TRBD1 (5 bases). The CDR3 consists of 14 residues. V lost 0 bases and J 6 bases, leaving 13 bases between the germline ends. The germline V gene encodes CDR1 SGDLS and CDR2 YYNGEE. CDR3 sequence reads: CASSVGGSFGEQYF. The CDR3 region has the DNA TGTGCCAGCAGCGTAGGGGGCAGCTTCGGCGAGCAGTACTTC.

The chain is built from TRBV25-1 and TRBJ1-2, with TRBD1 matching 7 bases. V lost 2 bases, J lost 8 bases, and 11 bases stayed unmatched. Per germline, CDR1 MGHDK and CDR2 SYGVNS. The CDR3 covers 15 residues. CDR3 region: CASSEAGTASPGYTF. The DNA of the CDR3 is TGTGCCAGCAGTGAAGCTGGGACAGCTTCGCCGGGCTACACCTTC.

CDR3 nucleotide sequence: TGTGCCAGTTCCCTAAACCTCTCTGGAAACACCATATATTTT. This translates into CASSLNLSGNTIYF. The chain links TRBV2 to TRBJ1-3; D uncertain. The CDR3 is 14 amino acids. Trimming stripped 9 bases from V and 0 bases from J, with 12 bases between. Looked up from germline, CDR1 is SNHLY and CDR2 is FYNNEI. Complete variable domain (other parts from reference TRBV2 and TRBJ1-3): EPEVTQTPSHQVTQMGQEVILRCVPISNHLYFYWYRQILGQKVEFLVSFYNNEISEKSEIFDDQFSVERPDGSNFTLKIRSTKLEDSAMYFCASSLNLSGNTIYFGEGSWLTVV.

The CDR3 nucleotides are TGCAGCGTTGAAGAAGGCGTGGGGATTAATGAGCAGTTCTTC. Its protein product is CSVEEGVGINEQFF. The chain recombines TRBV29-1 with TRBJ2-1; D ambiguous. Looked up from germline, CDR1 is SQVTM and CDR2 is ANQGSEA. This CDR3 region has 14 residues. The V gene lost 0 bases and the J gene lost 7 bases, with 13 bases spanning the gap.

The chain joins TRBV11-2 to TRBJ2-5; the match to TRBD1 covers 12 bases. Germline values: CDR1 SGHAT, CDR2 FQNNGV. CDR3 size: 17 residues. The V gene end was trimmed by 2 bases and the J gene end by 4 bases; junction bases not matched to a gene: 8. The chain's CDR3 is CASSLLSGTGGRETQYF. The CDR3 region has the DNA TGTGCCAGCAGCTTACTATCCGGGACAGGGGGCCGAGAGACCCAGTACTTC.

This clone was counted only a few times. The DNA for the CDR3 is TGTGCCAGCAGCCCCCGAGGAGGGTTGTTTTTT. This encodes CASSPRGGLFF. The genes are TRBV28 and TRBJ1-4; D unclear. Germline CDR1 reads MDHEN; CDR2 reads SYDVKM. V lost 6 bases and J lost 15, with 14 bases in between. The length of the CDR3 is 11 residues.

The chain links TRBV4-1 to TRBJ2-1, with D unresolved. Germline-derived CDR1 and CDR2 are MGHRA and YSYEKL. Deletions cut 4 bases from V and 7 bases from J, with 20 bases between. The CDR3 runs to 16 residues. CDR3 nucleotide sequence: TGCGCCAGCAGCCGAACCCGGAGTAGGGCCCAAAATGAGCAGTTCTTC. Protein sequence: CASSRTRSRAQNEQFF.

About this clone: Other nucleotide sequences in the sample specify the same CDR3. This sequence joins TRBV9 and TRBJ2-5, with D uncertain. Germline V gene lookup returns CDR1 SGDLS and CDR2 YYNGEE. CDR3 length: 13 residues. The V end was cut by 0 bases, the J end by 5 bases, with 8 bases between. The chain's CDR3 is CASSVAGPETQYF. CDR3 nucleotides: TGTGCCAGCAGCGTAGCTGGTCCGGAGACCCAGTACTTC.

As for this clone: The germline gene is not matched at one end of the junction; a read error may be the cause. This rearrangement joins TRBV5-1 to TRBJ2-3; TRBD2 aligns across 11 bases. There are 16 residues in the CDR3. Germline V CDR1 and CDR2: SGHRS, YFSETQ. CDR3 nucleotides: TGCGCCAGCAGCCCCCCTCTAGCGGGAGGCACAGATGCGCAGTATTTT. This encodes CASSPPLAGGTDAQYF.

The chain employs TRBV6-5 and TRBJ2-7, with TRBD2 matching over 10 bases. V was pared by 6 bases and J by 3 bases, with 5 bases of the junction left unmatched. The CDR3 covers 14 residues. Germline V CDR1 and CDR2: MNHEY, SVGAGI. The CDR3 spells CASRTGTSVYEQYF. DNA of the CDR3: TGTGCCAGCAGGACCGGGACTAGCGTCTACGAGCAGTACTTC.

This sequence joins TRBV21-1 and TRBJ2-5; the DNA was not compared with TRBD2, the D call given in the table. TRBV21-1 is tagged as a pseudogene. The CDR3 extends over 10 amino acids. CDR3 loop: CASHPKREYF. CDR3 DNA: TGTGCCAGCCATCCAAAGAGGGAGTACTTC.

The rearrangement uses TRBV9 and TRBJ2-2; D not certain. Germline loops: CDR1 SGDLS, CDR2 YYNGEE. The CDR3 has 15 residues. V was pared by 6 bases and J by 4 bases, with 16 bases between. The CDR3 nucleotides read TGTGCCAGCACGGAGAATTCCCTGGGCACCGGGGAGCTGTTTTTT. Its protein is CASTENSLGTGELFF.

In its sample, this clone was seen a few times. V is TRBV9 and J is TRBJ1-2; no firm D call. The CDR3 is 14 amino acids. V was clipped by 4 bases and J by 0 bases, with 10 bases between them. The V gene's germline CDR1 is SGDLS and CDR2 YYNGEE. CDR3 sequence (DNA): TGTGCCAGCAGCAGGACTGGCTCTAACTATGGCTACACCTTC. It yields the protein CASSRTGSNYGYTF. Drawing the rest from reference TRBV9 and TRBJ1-2, the complete variable domain is DSGVTQTPKHLITATGQRVTLRCSPRSGDLSVYWYQQSLDQGLQFLIQYYNGEERAKGNILERFSAQQFPDLHSELNLSSLELGDSALYFCASSRTGSNYGYTFGSGTRLTVV.

The V gene is TRBV6-5, the J gene TRBJ1-1, with D possibly being TRBD1 (6 bases). Germline loops: CDR1 MNHEY, CDR2 SVGAGI. The CDR3 sequence is 15 residues long. Trimming pared 7 bases from V and 0 bases from J, leaving 15 bases between. In nucleotides, the CDR3 is TGTGCCAGCACCTTGAACAGGGCCATGAACACTGAAGCTTTCTTT. Its protein product is CASTLNRAMNTEAFF.

The chain has TRBV4-3 and TRBJ1-3; no reliable D call. With 0 bases removed from V and 4 bases from J, the gap between germline ends came to 10 bases. This CDR3 region has 15 residues. The germline gives CDR1 LGHNA, CDR2 YSLEER. CDR3: CASSQEQSGGNTIYF. CDR3 nucleotide sequence: TGCGCCAGCAGCCAAGAACAGTCGGGGGGAAACACCATATATTTT.